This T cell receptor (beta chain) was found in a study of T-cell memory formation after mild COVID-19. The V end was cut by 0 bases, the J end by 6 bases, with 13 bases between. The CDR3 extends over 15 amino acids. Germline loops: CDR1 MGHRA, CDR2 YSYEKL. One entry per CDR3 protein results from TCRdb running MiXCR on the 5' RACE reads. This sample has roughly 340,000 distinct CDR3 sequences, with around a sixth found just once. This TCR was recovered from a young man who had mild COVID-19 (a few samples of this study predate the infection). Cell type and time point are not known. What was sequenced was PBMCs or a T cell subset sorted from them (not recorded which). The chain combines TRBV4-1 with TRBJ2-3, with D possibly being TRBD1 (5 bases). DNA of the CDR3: TGCGCCAGCAGCCAAGAAGGGGATGGAGTGGATACGCAGTATTTT. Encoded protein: CASSQEGDGVDTQYF.